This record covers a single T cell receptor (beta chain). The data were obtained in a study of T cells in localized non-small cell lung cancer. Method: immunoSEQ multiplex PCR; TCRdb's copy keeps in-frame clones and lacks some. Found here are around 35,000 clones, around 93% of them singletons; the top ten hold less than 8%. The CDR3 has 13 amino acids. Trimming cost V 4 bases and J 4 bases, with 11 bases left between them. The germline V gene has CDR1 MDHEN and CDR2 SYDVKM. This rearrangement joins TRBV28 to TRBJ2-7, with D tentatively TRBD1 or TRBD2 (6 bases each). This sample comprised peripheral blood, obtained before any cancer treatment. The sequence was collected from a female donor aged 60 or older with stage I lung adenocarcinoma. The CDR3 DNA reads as TGTGCCAGCAGTTCCGGGGGCAAGTACGAGCAGTACTTC. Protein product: CASSSGGKYEQYF.